This T cell receptor (beta chain) was identified during a study of beta chain features in type 1 diabetes. Across the whole study: No age, gender or cell yield differences were seen between patients and healthy donors. Findings and caveats of the study: When Type 1 diabetes patients were examined, their TCRB CDR3s proved moderately but significantly shorter in all four CD4+ subsets. In type 1 diabetes patients, VDJ junctions had fewer insertions; deletions at these junctions were more frequent.

Averaging approximately 0.11 L, one heparinised blood draw was given by each donor. As concerns this clone: Its antigen is unidentified.

Of the isolated RNA, all was reverse transcribed, and so the sequenced material was expressed TCRB transcripts. Only in-frame clones appear in the TCRdb table, and some are missing; sequencing was by immunoSEQ multiplex PCR. The sample lists roughly 24,000 clones, about 69% occurring once. The CDR3 is 15 amino acids. The V gene's germline CDR1 is SGHRS and CDR2 YFSETQ. Unmatched junction bases numbered 11, after V lost 3 bases and J lost 10 bases. The clonotype originates from a man between 18 and 29 years old with type 1 diabetes. The chain couples TRBV5-1 to TRBJ2-1; 9 bases align to TRBD2. Sequenced: Tregs from blood. The CDR3 reads CASSSRTSDIPEQFF. CDR3 in DNA: TGCGCCAGCAGCTCGAGGACTAGCGATATTCCGGAGCAGTTCTTC.